Given below is one T cell receptor (beta chain) in context. The data derive from a study of blood T cells in healthy people across ages. A second PCR, run for roughly 7 to 12 cycles, used a sample-barcoded 5' primer plus a J-beta primer mix. TCRdb analysed the 5' RACE reads with MiXCR anew, one entry per CDR3 protein. This repertoire shows 650,000 to 1,000,000 distinct CDR3 sequences, 46% found once; its top ten account for about a sixth. Germline V gene lookup returns CDR1 MRHNA and CDR2 SNTAGT. The CDR3 contains 14 residues. V shed 7 bases and J shed 6 bases, with 18 bases lying between them. The origin of this receptor is a man older than 75 in good health. The J gene is TRBJ1-2, the V gene TRBV6-4; D uncertain. The specimen was blood. CDR3 DNA sequence: TGTGCCAGCAAGGCGAGCCCAGACTCAGATGGCTACACCTTC. This sequence encodes CASKASPDSDGYTF.